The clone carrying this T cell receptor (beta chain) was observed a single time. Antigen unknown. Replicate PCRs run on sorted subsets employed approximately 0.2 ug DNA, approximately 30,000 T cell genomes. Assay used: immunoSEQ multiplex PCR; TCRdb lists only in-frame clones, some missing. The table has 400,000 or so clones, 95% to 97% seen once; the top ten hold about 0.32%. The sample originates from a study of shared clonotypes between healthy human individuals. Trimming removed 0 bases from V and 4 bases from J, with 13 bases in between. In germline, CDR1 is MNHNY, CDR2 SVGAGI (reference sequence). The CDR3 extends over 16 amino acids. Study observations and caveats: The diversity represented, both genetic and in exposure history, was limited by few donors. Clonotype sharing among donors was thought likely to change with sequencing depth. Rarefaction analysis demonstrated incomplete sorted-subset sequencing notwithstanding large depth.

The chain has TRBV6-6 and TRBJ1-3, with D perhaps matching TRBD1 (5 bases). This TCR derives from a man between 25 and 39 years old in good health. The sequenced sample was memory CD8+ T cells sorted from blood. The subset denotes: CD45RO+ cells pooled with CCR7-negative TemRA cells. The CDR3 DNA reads TGTGCCAGCAGTTACTCGAGGGGTCTGCAAGGAAACACCATATATTTT. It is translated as CASSYSRGLQGNTIYF.